The entry below gives a single T cell receptor beta chain sequence along with its context. This CDR3 has 14 residues. Trimming at V came to 5 bases and at J to 4 bases, leaving 6 bases not matched to a gene. Germline V gene data show CDR1 as LNHDA and CDR2 as SQIVND (reference sequence). According to the study, genomic DNA was the template for TCR beta VDJ and CDR3 profiling. One entry per CDR3 protein, called by TCRdb with MiXCR from the reads. In the table there are about 190,000 distinct CDR3 sequences, around 59% of which are singletons. These data belong to a study of CD8+CD57+ T cells in acquired aplastic anemia.

The material sequenced was sorted CD4+, CD8+, or CD8+CD57+ T cells (not recorded which) from PBMCs. The receptor was derived from a human donor in good health, serving as a control. The chain uses TRBV19 and TRBJ2-5, with TRBD1 matching over 8 bases. The CDR3, as DNA: TGTGCCAGTAGTGCACCAGGGGGCGGAGAGACCCAGTACTTC. This codes for CASSAPGGGETQYF.